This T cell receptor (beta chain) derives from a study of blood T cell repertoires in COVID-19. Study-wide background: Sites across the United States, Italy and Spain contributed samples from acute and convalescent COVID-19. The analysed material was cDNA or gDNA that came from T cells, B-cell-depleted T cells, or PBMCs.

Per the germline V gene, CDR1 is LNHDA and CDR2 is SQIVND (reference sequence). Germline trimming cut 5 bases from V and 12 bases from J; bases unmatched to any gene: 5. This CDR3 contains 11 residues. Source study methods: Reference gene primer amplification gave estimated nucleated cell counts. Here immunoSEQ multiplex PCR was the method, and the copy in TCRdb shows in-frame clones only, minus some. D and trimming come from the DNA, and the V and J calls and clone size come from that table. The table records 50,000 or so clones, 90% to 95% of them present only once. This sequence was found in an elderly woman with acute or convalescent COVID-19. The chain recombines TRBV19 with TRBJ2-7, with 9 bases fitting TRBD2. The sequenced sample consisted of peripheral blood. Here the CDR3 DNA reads TGTGCCAGTAGTTCCTTAGCGGGAGTGTACTTC. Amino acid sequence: CASSSLAGVYF.